Shown below are 25 T cell receptor beta chains from a single sample sequenced in a study of tumor-infiltrating lymphocytes in primary liver carcinoma. The input was approximately 500 ng total RNA; TCR beta cDNA was made from it with a constant-region primer. Slightly modified ARM-PCR served as the procedure for the TCR beta libraries. These libraries came from three rounds of nested multiplex PCR. It was with TRBV1-TRBV30 forward primers and a C-beta reverse primer that the first two PCR rounds were run, at approximately 10 cycles each. Each CDR3 protein is one row after TCRdb ran MiXCR on the multiplex PCR reads. The sample yields roughly 190,000 distinct CDR3 sequences, roughly 80% seen once. Investigators took RNA and DNA out together from roughly 21-30 mg of unsorted bulk tissue. Input material: tumor tissue from primary liver carcinoma. The receptors come from a man aged 35-49 years with primary liver carcinoma and hepatitis B virus infection.

As to this clonotype: An end of the junction does not agree with germline; a read error may underlie this. This chain links TRBV10-3 with TRBJ1-1; 8 bases are a match to TRBD1. Germline-derived CDR1 and CDR2 are ENHRY and SYGVKD. This CDR3 is built from 14 residues. The DNA of the CDR3 is TGTGCCATCAGTGCTCCAGACAGGGGTACTGAAACTTTCTTT. The encoded protein is CAISAPDRGTETFF.

As to this clonotype: Since no conserved phenylalanine or tryptophan closes the CDR3, a read error is the likely cause. It is unclear where the CDR3 begins or ends on the DNA, so no DNA is shown, and the CDR3 is as TCRdb lists it. V is TRBV28 and J is TRBJ1-1; TRBD1, as called in the table, went unchecked against the DNA. The CDR3 sequence runs 14 residues, both termini included. Germline V lookup: CDR1 MDHEN, CDR2 SYDVKM. The CDR3 loop reads CASSAAGKNTETFL.

Regarding this clonotype: A junction boundary mismatches the germline segment, possibly from a read error. The chain recombines TRBV29-1 with TRBJ2-3; possible D gene TRBD2, 5 bases. The CDR3 totals 14 residues. CDR1 SQVTM and CDR2 ANQGSEA come from the germline V gene. CDR3 amino acids: CSARISGLSDKQYF. Written as DNA, the CDR3 is TGCAGCGCGCGGATTTCGGGATTGTCAGATAAGCAGTATTTT.

Turning to this clonotype: One end of the junction fails to match germline, which may point to a read error. The rearrangement links TRBV29-1 to TRBJ2-3, with D hard to call. This CDR3 is 11 amino acids long. Per germline, CDR1 SQVTM and CDR2 ANQGSEA. The CDR3 here is CSVADMETQYF. The CDR3, as DNA: TGCAGCGTTGCAGATATGGAGACCCAGTACTTT.

In the case of this clonotype: The junction departs from the called germline gene at one end, perhaps through a read error. The chain employs TRBV6-2 or TRBV6-3 and TRBJ1-2; the D is unclear. CDR1 and CDR2 (germline): MNHEY, SVGEGT. This CDR3 spans 12 amino acids. CDR3: CDSSPTVYGYTF. The CDR3 nucleotides read TGTGACAGCAGCCCAACAGTCTATGGCTACACCTTC.

This sequence joins TRBV13 and TRBJ2-2, with 7 bases identical to TRBD2. In germline, CDR1 is PRHDT, CDR2 FYEKMQ (reference sequence). The CDR3 is made up of 16 amino acids. V lost 6 bases to trimming and J lost 6 bases; unmatched junction nucleotides: 13. The CDR3 bases are TGTGCCAGCAGATTAAGACTAGCTGGAGGACCCGGGGAGCTGTTTTTT. Translated, it gives CASRLRLAGGPGELFF.

Only a few counts were recorded for this clonotype. The rearrangement uses TRBV28 and TRBJ2-7, with 11 bases matching TRBD1. This CDR3 comprises 15 residues. V dropped 3 bases and J dropped 5; count of bases not matched to a gene: 6. Germline CDR1 is MDHEN and CDR2 is SYDVKM. CDR3 sequence: CASSLDRGRYHEQYF. The CDR3 DNA reads as TGTGCCAGCAGTTTGGACAGGGGGCGCTATCACGAGCAGTACTTC.

A word on this clonotype: A much larger clone lies one base from this, so it may be a read error. The rearrangement links TRBV28 to TRBJ1-3; possibly TRBD1 for D (5 bases). This CDR3 has 15 residues. Germline values: CDR1 MDHEN, CDR2 SYDVKM. Trimming shortened V by 5 bases and J by 6 bases, and 17 bases separated the two germline ends. CDR3 bases: TGTGCCAGCAGTCCGAGTACAGGAACTGAAAACACCATATATTTT. Protein product: CASSPSTGTENTIYF.

Turning to this clonotype: This CDR3 is missing its conserved last phenylalanine or tryptophan, likely due to a read error. This sequence joins TRBV11-1 and TRBJ2-4; 13 nucleotides match TRBD2. This CDR3 spans 17 amino acids. Germline V gene sequence: CDR1 SGHAT, CDR2 FQDESV (reference sequence). The CDR3 coding sequence is TGTGTCAGCAGCTTTCCCGGGACTAGCGGGACTAAAATCATTCAGTACTTA. Its translation is CVSSFPGTSGTKIIQYL.

The chain has TRBV2 and TRBJ2-7; weak D call: TRBD1 (6 bases). The germline CDR1 and CDR2 sequences are SNHLY and FYNNEI. The CDR3 is 12 residues long. Trimming took 6 bases from V and 1 from J, leaving 7 bases between them. CDR3 loop: CASRDSSYEQYF. CDR3 coding DNA: TGTGCCAGCAGGGACAGTTCCTACGAGCAGTACTTC.

A note on this clonotype: No conserved phenylalanine or tryptophan ends this CDR3, so it is likely a read error. This chain links TRBV7-9 with TRBJ2-1; D is unresolved. Germline CDR1 SEHNR, CDR2 FQNEAQ (reference sequence). This CDR3 is built from 14 residues. CDR3 region: CVSSLGGMDNEQFL. The CDR3 DNA sequence: TGTGTCAGCAGCTTAGGTGGGATGGACAATGAGCAGTTCTTA.

Note on this clonotype: A much larger clone lies a single base off, so this may be a read error. The rearrangement joins TRBV6-1 to TRBJ1-1; D not certain. The germline V and J ends were trimmed by 3 bases and 6 bases, with 14 bases remaining between them. There are 14 residues in the CDR3. The germline V gene has CDR1 MNHNS and CDR2 SASEGT. This CDR3 reads CASSDGQVDAEAFF. The DNA for the CDR3 is TGTGCCAGCAGTGATGGGCAGGTGGACGCTGAAGCTTTCTTT.

This clonotype was recorded only once. The germline gene is not matched at one end of the junction; a read error may be the cause. The chain uses TRBV7-9 and TRBJ2-5; D gene unclear. The CDR3 sequence is 11 residues long. The germline CDR1 and CDR2 sequences are SEHNR and FQNEAQ (reference sequence). CDR3 sequence reads: CTSSLKESQYF. The CDR3 DNA reads as TGTACCAGCAGCCTAAAAGAGAGCCAGTACTTC.

A word on this clonotype: Germline and junction disagree at one end, which may indicate a read error. V is TRBV24-1 and J is TRBJ2-2; the D call may be TRBD1 or TRBD2 (5 bases each). The CDR3 totals 14 residues. Per the germline V gene, CDR1 is KGHDR and CDR2 is SFDVKD. CDR3 loop: CATSAVADTGELFF. The CDR3, as DNA: TGTGCCACCAGTGCCGTGGCGGACACCGGGGAGCTATTTTTT.

V is TRBV6-1 and J is TRBJ1-5; D is unresolved. CDR3 length equals 12 residues. The germline V and J ends were trimmed by 9 bases and 9 bases, with 15 bases remaining between them. Germline CDR1 is MNHNS and CDR2 is SASEGT. CDR3 loop: CARRFSDLPQHF. The CDR3 DNA follows: TGTGCCAGGAGGTTCAGCGATCTGCCCCAGCATTTT.

About this clonotype: The junction differs from germline at one of its ends, possibly a read error. The chain couples TRBV29-1 to TRBJ2-5; 11 bases align to TRBD1. Germline CDR1 and CDR2: SQVTM and ANQGSEA. There are 15 residues in the CDR3. CDR3 DNA: TGCAGCGTTGAAACGGACAGGGGGCGTGCAGAGGCCCAGTACTTC. The encoded protein is CSVETDRGRAEAQYF.

The CDR3 DNA follows: TGTGCCAGCAGCCAAGAGGCAGCGGACAAGCTCGATCAGTACTTC. This gives the protein CASSQEAADKLDQYF. This chain uses TRBV4-2 with TRBJ2-7; perhaps D is TRBD1 or TRBD2 (5 bases each). Trimming removed 0 bases from V and 10 bases from J, with 19 bases in between. Germline CDR1 reads LGHNA; CDR2 reads YNFKEQ. The CDR3 consists of 15 residues.

This clonotype came up many times. The J gene is TRBJ1-1, the V gene TRBV6-2 or TRBV6-3; TRBD1 is a possible D gene (6 bases). V was trimmed by 0 bases and J by 5 bases, leaving 10 bases between them. Per germline, CDR1 MNHEY and CDR2 SVGEGT. CDR3 length: 14 amino acids. CDR3 nucleotide sequence: TGTGCCAGCAGTTACTCGGGACAAAGGACTGAAGCTTTCTTT. Translating gives CASSYSGQRTEAFF.

The chain recombines TRBV25-1 with TRBJ2-1; 8 bases map to TRBD2. The length of the CDR3 is 14 residues. CDR1 is MGHDK and CDR2 is SYGVNS in the germline V gene. J was trimmed by 4 bases and V by 9 bases; bases with no gene match: 8. The CDR3 protein is CASTAGDSYNEQFF. The CDR3 DNA is TGTGCCAGTACAGCGGGAGACTCATACAATGAGCAGTTCTTC.

A word on this clonotype: One end of the junction is discordant with germline, which a read error may explain. The V gene is TRBV11-1, the J gene TRBJ2-7; D is perhaps TRBD2 (5 bases). The germline V gene encodes CDR1 SGHAT and CDR2 FQDESV (reference sequence). This CDR3 region has 17 residues. The CDR3 bases are TGTGCCAGCAGCATAGGGCCGGCGGGTGAAAGCTCTTACGAGCAGCACTTC. It encodes CASSIGPAGESSYEQHF.

A word on this clonotype: A read error is likely, as this CDR3 ends without the conserved phenylalanine or tryptophan. This rearrangement joins TRBV11-3 to TRBJ2-1; D gene uncertain. In germline, CDR1 is SGHNT, CDR2 YENEEA. This CDR3 region has 12 residues. The chain's CDR3 is CDSNLNANEQFY. The CDR3, as DNA: TGTGACAGCAACTTAAATGCCAATGAGCAGTTCTAC.

Notes on this clonotype: As the CDR3 is not closed by the conserved phenylalanine or tryptophan, this likely results from a read error. This sequence joins TRBV6-1 and TRBJ2-7; TRBD2 agrees at 9 bases. The CDR3 has 15 amino acids. CDR1 and CDR2 (germline): MNHNS, SASEGT. As DNA, the CDR3 is TGTGCCAGCACGAGTAGCGGGAGCCTTACCTACAAGCAGTACTCC. It codes for CASTSSGSLTYKQYS.

The chain employs TRBV4-1 and TRBJ2-5, with D unresolved. The V end lost 9 bases, the J end lost 5 bases, and 25 bases lay between the germline ends. In germline, CDR1 is MGHRA, CDR2 YSYEKL. The CDR3 has 16 residues. CDR3 in DNA: TGCGCCAGTAGCAAAACCCCTGGTGCCAGGCATGAGACCCAGTACTTC. This codes for CASSKTPGARHETQYF.

The count of this clonotype is one. The genes are TRBV24-1 and TRBJ1-5; D is possibly TRBD1 (5 bases). Trimming stripped 4 bases from V and 9 bases from J, with 18 bases between. Germline-derived CDR1 and CDR2 are KGHDR and SFDVKD. The CDR3 sequence is 15 residues long. The CDR3 loop reads CATSEPAGPGGPQHF. The CDR3 DNA follows: TGTGCCACCAGTGAACCCGCGGGTCCGGGGGGGCCCCAGCATTTT.

This sequence joins TRBV5-4 and TRBJ2-7; D may be TRBD1 (5 bases). CDR1 SGHNT and CDR2 YYREEE come from the germline V gene (reference sequence). V was cut by 4 bases and J by 3 bases, with 14 bases left in between. The CDR3 spans 14 residues. CDR3 amino acids: CASSIGHGGYEQYF. As DNA, the CDR3 is TGTGCCAGCAGCATAGGACATGGTGGCTACGAGCAGTACTTC.